These T cell receptor beta chains were read from a single sample in a study of cytomegalovirus exposure and HLA in healthy donors. Only in-frame clones appear in the TCRdb table, and some are missing; sequencing was by immunoSEQ multiplex PCR. This table has some 150,000 clones, roughly 79% appearing once. Sequenced sample: PBMCs. Every receptor here comes from a woman aged 50 to 65 in good health and CMV-seronegative. Each CDR3 is given with its conserved first and last residue. D genes are given only for firm matches. Not all rows give a size; the values are once, few, many and, for expanded clones, a class.

DNA: TGTGCCAGCTCACCACCGGGGAGGGCGATCTACGAGCAGTACTTC; CDR3: CASSPPGRAIYEQYF; D: TRBD2; size: NA; J: TRBJ2-7; V: TRBV18
DNA: TGTGCCAGCTCACCCCAGGTTGAAGCTTTCTTT; CDR3: CASSPQVEAFF; D: NA; size: NA; J: TRBJ1-1; V: TRBV18
DNA: TGTGCCAGTAGTCCGATAGCGGGAGCTTACAATGAGCAGTTCTTC; CDR3: CASSPIAGAYNEQFF; D: TRBD2; size: NA; J: TRBJ2-1; V: TRBV19
DNA: TGCGCCAGCAGCCTACCGGGACTAGCGGGGAGCACAGATACGCAGTATTTT; CDR3: CASSLPGLAGSTDTQYF; D: TRBD2; size: NA; J: TRBJ2-3; V: TRBV5-1
DNA: TGTGCCAGCAGGGGACTAGCGGGAAACGAGCAGTACTTC; CDR3: CASRGLAGNEQYF; D: TRBD2; size: few; J: TRBJ2-7; V: TRBV6-1
DNA: TGTGCCATCAGTGCGGGGTCGGGACAAGCGAGCACAGATACGCAGTATTTT; CDR3: CAISAGSGQASTDTQYF; D: NA; size: few; J: TRBJ2-3; V: TRBV10-3
DNA: TGCGCCAGCAGCTCGGCAGGGGGCTTTACTGAAGCTTTCTTT; CDR3: CASSSAGGFTEAFF; D: TRBD1; size: NA; J: TRBJ1-1; V: TRBV5-1
DNA: TGTGCCAGCAGCTCTCACCACGGGGATACGCAGTATTTT; CDR3: CASSSHHGDTQYF; D: NA; size: NA; J: TRBJ2-3; V: TRBV7-9
DNA: TGTGCCAGCAGCTTCGGGACAGGTGGTTACGAGCAGTACTTC; CDR3: CASSFGTGGYEQYF; D: TRBD1; size: NA; J: TRBJ2-7; V: TRBV7-2
DNA: TGTGCCAGCAGCGTAGCTACGGGGGAGCGAAACACCGGGGAGCTGTTTTTT; CDR3: CASSVATGERNTGELFF; D: NA; size: NA; J: TRBJ2-2; V: TRBV9
DNA: TGTGCCTGGAGTGTTAAGAGGGGGTCGAACACCGGGGAGCTGTTTTTT; CDR3: CAWSVKRGSNTGELFF; D: NA; size: NA; J: TRBJ2-2; V: TRBV30
DNA: TGTGCCTGGAGTCGGGGACTAGCGGGAGGGCCCGAGCAGTACTTC; CDR3: CAWSRGLAGGPEQYF; D: TRBD2; size: NA; J: TRBJ2-7; V: TRBV30
DNA: TGTGCCAGCAGGGCCGCGGGAAGGTGGGGAAATCAGCCCCAGCATTTT; CDR3: CASRAAGRWGNQPQHF; D: NA; size: NA; J: TRBJ1-5; V: TRBV2
DNA: TGTGCCAGCAGCTTGTTCGGGGTAACTGGATACGAGCAGTACTTC; CDR3: CASSLFGVTGYEQYF; D: NA; size: NA; J: TRBJ2-7; V: TRBV5-8
DNA: TGTGCCAGCAGTCTGCGGGCCGAGGAAGATACGCAGTATTTT; CDR3: CASSLRAEEDTQYF; D: NA; size: NA; J: TRBJ2-3; V: TRBV6-4
DNA: TGTGCCAGCTCACCGGAGACAGGGGGCTTTTCACCCCTCCACTTT; CDR3: CASSPETGGFSPLHF; D: TRBD1; size: few; J: TRBJ1-6; V: TRBV18
DNA: TGCGCCAGCAGTGAGTCGATCCCAGGCACTGAAGCTTTCTTT; CDR3: CASSESIPGTEAFF; D: NA; size: NA; J: TRBJ1-1; V: TRBV10-1
DNA: TGCGCCAGCACCCTAACGGGACAAAACACCGGGGAGCTGTTTTTT; CDR3: CASTLTGQNTGELFF; D: NA; size: once; J: TRBJ2-2; V: TRBV5-1
DNA: TGTGCCAGCAGTTTATCGGGCAGGGGGACCGGGGAGCTGTTTTTT; CDR3: CASSLSGRGTGELFF; D: TRBD1; size: NA; J: TRBJ2-2; V: TRBV27
DNA: TGCGCCAGCAGCTTTGTGCAGGGGGATTACGCTGAAGCTTTCTTT; CDR3: CASSFVQGDYAEAFF; D: TRBD1; size: few; J: TRBJ1-1; V: TRBV5-1
DNA: TGCGCCAGCAGCTTCAGGCCTGAGTCTATGGAAGCTTTCTTT; CDR3: CASSFRPESMEAFF; D: NA; size: once; J: TRBJ1-1; V: TRBV5-1